This T cell receptor beta chain was obtained from a study of T-cell memory formation after mild COVID-19. V lost 5 bases, J lost 1 base, and 15 bases lay in between. The V gene's germline CDR1 is LNHDA and CDR2 SQIVND (reference sequence). The CDR3 length is 16 residues. A few counts support this clonotype. In TCRdb, the 5' RACE reads were re-called with MiXCR into one record per CDR3 protein. Of 100,000 to 150,000 distinct CDR3 sequences in the sample, about a sixth were seen once. Sequencing used PBMCs or a T cell subset sorted from them (not recorded which). The TCR originated in a young man who had mild COVID-19 (a few samples of this study predate the infection). Cell type and time point are not known. The rearrangement joins TRBV19 to TRBJ1-5; D not resolved. CDR3 DNA: TGTGCCAGTAGTCCGTTAGACGGAGGGAGCAATCAGCCCCAGCATTTT. It specifies CASSPLDGGSNQPQHF.